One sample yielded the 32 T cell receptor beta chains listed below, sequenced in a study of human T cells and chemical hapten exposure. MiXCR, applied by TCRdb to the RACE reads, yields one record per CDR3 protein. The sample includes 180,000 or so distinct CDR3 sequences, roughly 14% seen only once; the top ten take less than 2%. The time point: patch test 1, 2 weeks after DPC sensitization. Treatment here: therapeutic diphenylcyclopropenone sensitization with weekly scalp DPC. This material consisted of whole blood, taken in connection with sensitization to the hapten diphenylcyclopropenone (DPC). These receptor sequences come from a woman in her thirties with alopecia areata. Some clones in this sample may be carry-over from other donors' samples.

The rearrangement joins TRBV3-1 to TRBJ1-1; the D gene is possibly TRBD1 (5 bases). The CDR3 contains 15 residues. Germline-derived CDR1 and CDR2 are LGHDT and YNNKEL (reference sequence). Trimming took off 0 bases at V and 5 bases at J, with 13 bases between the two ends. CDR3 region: CASSQDKGTMTEAFF. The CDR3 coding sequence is TGTGCCAGCAGCCAAGATAAAGGGACCATGACTGAAGCTTTCTTT.

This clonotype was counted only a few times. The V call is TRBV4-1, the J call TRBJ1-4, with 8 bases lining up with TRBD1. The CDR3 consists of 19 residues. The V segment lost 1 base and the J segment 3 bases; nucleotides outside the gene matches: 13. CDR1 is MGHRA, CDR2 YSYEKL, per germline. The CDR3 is CASSQVRAGTGGSNEKLFF. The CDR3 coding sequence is TGCGCCAGCAGCCAAGTAAGGGCCGGTACAGGGGGTTCTAATGAAAAACTGTTTTTT.

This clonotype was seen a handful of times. The CDR3 sequence is CASSFPFPGQGSYNEQFF. The DNA of the CDR3 is TGTGCCAGCAGCTTTCCTTTCCCGGGACAGGGGTCCTACAATGAGCAGTTCTTC. This chain links TRBV11-3 with TRBJ2-1; 10 bases align to TRBD1. CDR3 length: 18 residues. Losses at the gene ends were 3 bases for V and 1 base for J; bases not matched to a gene: 9. From germline, CDR1 is SGHNT and CDR2 YENEEA.

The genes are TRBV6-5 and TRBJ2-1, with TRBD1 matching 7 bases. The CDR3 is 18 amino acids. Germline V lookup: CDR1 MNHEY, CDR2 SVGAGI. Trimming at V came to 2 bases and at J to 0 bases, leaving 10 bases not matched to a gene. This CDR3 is CASSYRGLGQSSYNEQFF. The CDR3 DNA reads TGTGCCAGCAGTTACCGGGGTTTGGGACAGAGCTCCTACAATGAGCAGTTCTTC.

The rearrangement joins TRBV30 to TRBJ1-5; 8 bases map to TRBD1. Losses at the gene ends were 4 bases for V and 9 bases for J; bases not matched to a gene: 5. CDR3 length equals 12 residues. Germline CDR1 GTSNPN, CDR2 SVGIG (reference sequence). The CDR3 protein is CAWNTGGRPQHF. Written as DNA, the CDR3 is TGTGCCTGGAACACAGGGGGGAGGCCCCAGCATTTT.

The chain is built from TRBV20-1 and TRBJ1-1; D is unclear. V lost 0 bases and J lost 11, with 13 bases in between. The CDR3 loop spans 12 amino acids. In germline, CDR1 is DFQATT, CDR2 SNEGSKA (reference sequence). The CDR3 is CSARDPDQRAFF. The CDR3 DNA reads TGCAGTGCTAGAGATCCGGACCAACGGGCTTTCTTT.

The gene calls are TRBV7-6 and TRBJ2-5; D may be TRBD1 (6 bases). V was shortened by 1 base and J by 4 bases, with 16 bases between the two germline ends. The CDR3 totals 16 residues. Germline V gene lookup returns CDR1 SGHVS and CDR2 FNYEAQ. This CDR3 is CASSLGAQGIGETQYF. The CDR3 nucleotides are TGTGCCAGCAGCTTAGGGGCCCAGGGGATCGGAGAGACCCAGTACTTC. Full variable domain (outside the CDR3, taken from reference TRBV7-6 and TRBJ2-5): GAGVSQSPRYKVTKRGQDVALRCDPISGHVSLYWYRQALGQGPEFLTYFNYEAQQDKSGLPNDRFSAERPEGSISTLTIQRTEQRDSAMYRCASSLGAQGIGETQYFGPGTRLLVL.

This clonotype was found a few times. The CDR3 DNA sequence: TGTGCCAGCAGTGAAGGCATCTCCTTGAACACCGGGGAGCTGTTTTTT. It codes for CASSEGISLNTGELFF. The rearrangement uses TRBV6-1 and TRBJ2-2, with D hard to call. V dropped 1 base and J dropped 1 base, with 10 bases sitting between them. The CDR3 spans 16 residues. Germline V gives CDR1 MNHNS, CDR2 SASEGT.

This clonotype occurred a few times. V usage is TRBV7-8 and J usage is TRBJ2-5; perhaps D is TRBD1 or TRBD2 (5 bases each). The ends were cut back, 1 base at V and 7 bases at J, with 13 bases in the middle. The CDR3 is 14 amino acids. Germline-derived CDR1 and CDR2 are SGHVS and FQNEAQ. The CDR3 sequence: CASSLVELGGTQYF. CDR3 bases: TGTGCCAGCAGCTTAGTTGAGCTTGGGGGGACCCAGTACTTC.

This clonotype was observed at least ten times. This CDR3 reads CASSPQGANYGYTF. The CDR3 region has the DNA TGTGCCAGTAGTCCCCAGGGGGCCAACTATGGCTACACCTTC. J is TRBJ1-2 and V is TRBV19; 8 nucleotides match TRBD1. The trim removed 5 bases at V and 2 bases at J, leaving 4 bases unmatched. Per germline, CDR1 LNHDA and CDR2 SQIVND (reference sequence). The CDR3 covers 14 residues. The full variable domain, in which reference TRBV19 and TRBJ1-2 provide the parts outside the CDR3, is DGGITQSPKYLFRKEGQNVTLSCEQNLNHDAMYWYRQDPGQGLRLIYYSQIVNDFQKGDIAEGYSVSREKKESFPLTVTSAQKNPTAFYLCASSPQGANYGYTFGSGTRLTVV.

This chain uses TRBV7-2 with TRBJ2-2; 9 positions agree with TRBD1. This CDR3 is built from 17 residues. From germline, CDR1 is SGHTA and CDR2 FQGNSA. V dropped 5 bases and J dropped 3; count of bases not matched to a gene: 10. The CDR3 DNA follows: TGTGCCAGCAGCCATCAGGCCGGGACAGGGCACACCGGGGAGCTGTTTTTT. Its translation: CASSHQAGTGHTGELFF.

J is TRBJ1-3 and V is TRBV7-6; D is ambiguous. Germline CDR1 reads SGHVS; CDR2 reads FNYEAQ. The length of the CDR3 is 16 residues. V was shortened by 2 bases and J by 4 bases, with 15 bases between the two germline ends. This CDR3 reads CASSLRSKGTGNTIYF. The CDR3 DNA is TGTGCCAGCAGCTTAAGGTCCAAGGGTACAGGAAACACCATATATTTT.

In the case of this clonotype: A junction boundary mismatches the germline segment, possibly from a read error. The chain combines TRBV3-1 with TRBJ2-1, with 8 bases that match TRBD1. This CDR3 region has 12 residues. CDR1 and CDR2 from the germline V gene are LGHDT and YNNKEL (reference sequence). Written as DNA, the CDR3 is TGTACCAGCAGTCGGACAGGGAATGAGCAGTTCTTC. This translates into CTSSRTGNEQFF.

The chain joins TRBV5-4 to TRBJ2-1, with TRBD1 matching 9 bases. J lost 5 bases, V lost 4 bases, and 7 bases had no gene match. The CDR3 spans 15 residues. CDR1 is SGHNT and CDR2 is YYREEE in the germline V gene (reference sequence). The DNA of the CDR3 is TGTGCCAGCAGCCAACAGGGGGCTCCCAACAATGAGCAGTTCTTC. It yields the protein CASSQQGAPNNEQFF. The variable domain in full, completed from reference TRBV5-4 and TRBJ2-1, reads ETGVTQSPTHLIKTRGQQVTLRCSSQSGHNTVSWYQQALGQGPQFIFQYYREEENGRGNFPPRFSGLQFPNYSSELNVNALELDDSALYLCASSQQGAPNNEQFFGPGTRLTVL.

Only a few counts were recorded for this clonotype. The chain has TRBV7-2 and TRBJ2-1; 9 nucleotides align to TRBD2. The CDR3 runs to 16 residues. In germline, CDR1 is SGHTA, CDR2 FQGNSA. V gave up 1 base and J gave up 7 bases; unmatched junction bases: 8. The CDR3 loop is CASSLVASGNGNEQFF. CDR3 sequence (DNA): TGTGCCAGCAGCTTAGTGGCTAGCGGGAATGGTAATGAGCAGTTCTTC.

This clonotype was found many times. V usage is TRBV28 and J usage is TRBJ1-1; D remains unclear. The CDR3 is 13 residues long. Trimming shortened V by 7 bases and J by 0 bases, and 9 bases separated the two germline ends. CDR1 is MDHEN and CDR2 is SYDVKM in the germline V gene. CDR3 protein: CASTRVLNTEAFF. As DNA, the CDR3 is TGTGCCAGCACCCGTGTCCTGAACACTGAAGCTTTCTTT.

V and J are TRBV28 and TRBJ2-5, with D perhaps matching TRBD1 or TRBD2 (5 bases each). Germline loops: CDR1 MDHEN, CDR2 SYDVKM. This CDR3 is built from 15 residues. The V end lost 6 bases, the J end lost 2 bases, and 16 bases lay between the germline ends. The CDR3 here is CASSHDWGPQETQYF. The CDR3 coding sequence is TGTGCCAGCAGCCACGACTGGGGACCACAAGAGACCCAGTACTTC.

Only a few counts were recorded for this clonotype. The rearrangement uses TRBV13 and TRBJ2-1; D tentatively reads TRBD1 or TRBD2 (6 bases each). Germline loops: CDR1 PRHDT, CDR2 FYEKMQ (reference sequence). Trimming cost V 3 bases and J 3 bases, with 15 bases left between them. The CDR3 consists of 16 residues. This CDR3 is CASSFGEDSYYNEQFF. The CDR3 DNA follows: TGTGCCAGCAGCTTCGGGGAGGACAGTTACTACAATGAGCAGTTCTTC.

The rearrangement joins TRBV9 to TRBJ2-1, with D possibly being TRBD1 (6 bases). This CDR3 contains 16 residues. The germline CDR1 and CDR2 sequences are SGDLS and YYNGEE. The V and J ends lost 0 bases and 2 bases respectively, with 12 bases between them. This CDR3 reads CASSVEWDIAYNEQFF. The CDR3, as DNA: TGTGCCAGCAGCGTAGAGTGGGACATAGCCTACAATGAGCAGTTCTTC. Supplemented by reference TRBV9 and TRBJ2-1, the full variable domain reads DSGVTQTPKHLITATGQRVTLRCSPRSGDLSVYWYQQSLDQGLQFLIQYYNGEERAKGNILERFSAQQFPDLHSELNLSSLELGDSALYFCASSVEWDIAYNEQFFGPGTRLTVL.

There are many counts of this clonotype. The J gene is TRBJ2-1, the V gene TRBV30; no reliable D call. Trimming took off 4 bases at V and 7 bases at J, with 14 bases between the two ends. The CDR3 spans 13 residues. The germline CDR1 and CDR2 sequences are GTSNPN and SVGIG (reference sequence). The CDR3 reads CAWTGVPQNEQFF. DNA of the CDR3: TGTGCCTGGACAGGTGTCCCCCAAAATGAGCAGTTCTTC.

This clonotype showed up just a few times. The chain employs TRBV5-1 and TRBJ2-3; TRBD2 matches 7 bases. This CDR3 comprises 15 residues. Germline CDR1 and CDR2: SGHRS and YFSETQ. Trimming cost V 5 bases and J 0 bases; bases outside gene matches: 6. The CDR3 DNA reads TGCGCCAGCAGAATCCAAGCGGGAAGCACAGATACGCAGTATTTT. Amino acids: CASRIQAGSTDTQYF.

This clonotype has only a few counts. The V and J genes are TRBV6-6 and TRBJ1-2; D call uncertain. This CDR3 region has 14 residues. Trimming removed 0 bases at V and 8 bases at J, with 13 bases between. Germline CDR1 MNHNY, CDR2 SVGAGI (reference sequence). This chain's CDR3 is CASSYSMAKLGYTF. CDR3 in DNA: TGTGCCAGCAGTTACTCGATGGCCAAATTAGGCTACACCTTC.

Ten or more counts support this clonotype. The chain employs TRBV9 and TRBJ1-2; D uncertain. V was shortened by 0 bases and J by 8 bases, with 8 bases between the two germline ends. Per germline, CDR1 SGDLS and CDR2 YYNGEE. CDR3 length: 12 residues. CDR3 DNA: TGTGCCAGCAGCGTAGACATGGGCGGCTACACCTTC. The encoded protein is CASSVDMGGYTF.

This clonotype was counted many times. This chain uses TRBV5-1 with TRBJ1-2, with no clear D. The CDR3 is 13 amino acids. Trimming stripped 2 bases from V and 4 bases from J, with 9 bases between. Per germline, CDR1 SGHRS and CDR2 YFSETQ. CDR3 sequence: CASSLGSTYGYTF. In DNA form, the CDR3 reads TGCGCCAGCAGCTTAGGGAGCACCTATGGCTACACCTTC. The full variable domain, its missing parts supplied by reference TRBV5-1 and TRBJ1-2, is KAGVTQTPRYLIKTRGQQVTLSCSPISGHRSVSWYQQTPGQGLQFLFEYFSETQRNKGNFPGRFSGRQFSNSRSEMNVSTLELGDSALYLCASSLGSTYGYTFGSGTRLTVV.

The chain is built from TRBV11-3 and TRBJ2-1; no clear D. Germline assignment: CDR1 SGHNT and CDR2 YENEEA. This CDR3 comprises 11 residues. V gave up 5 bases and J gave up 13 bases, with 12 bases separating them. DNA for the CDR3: TGTGCCAGCAGCAATACCGATGCACAGTTCTTC. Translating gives CASSNTDAQFF.

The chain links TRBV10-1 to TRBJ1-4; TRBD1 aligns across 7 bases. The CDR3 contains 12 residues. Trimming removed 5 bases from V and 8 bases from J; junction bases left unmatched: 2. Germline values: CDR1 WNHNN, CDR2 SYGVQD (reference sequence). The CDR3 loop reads CASSTGDEKLFF. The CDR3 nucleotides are TGCGCCAGCAGTACAGGGGACGAAAAACTGTTTTTT.

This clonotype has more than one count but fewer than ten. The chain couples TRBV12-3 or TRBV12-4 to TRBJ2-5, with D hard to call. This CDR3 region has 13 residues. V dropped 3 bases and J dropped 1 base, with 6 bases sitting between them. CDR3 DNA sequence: TGTGCCAGCAGTTTCGGAAGCCAAGAGACCCAGTACTTC. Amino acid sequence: CASSFGSQETQYF.

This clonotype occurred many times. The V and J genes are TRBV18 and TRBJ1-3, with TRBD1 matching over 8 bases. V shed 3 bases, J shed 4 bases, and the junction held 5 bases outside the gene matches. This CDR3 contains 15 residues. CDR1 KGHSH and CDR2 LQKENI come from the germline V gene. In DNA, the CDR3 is TGTGCCAGCTCACCGCCCGGGACAGGAGGAAACACCATATATTTT. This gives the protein CASSPPGTGGNTIYF.

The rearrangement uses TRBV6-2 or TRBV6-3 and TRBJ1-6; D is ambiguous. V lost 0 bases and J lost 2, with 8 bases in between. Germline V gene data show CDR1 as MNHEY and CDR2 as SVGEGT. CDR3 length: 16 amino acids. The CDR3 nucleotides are TGTGCCAGCAGTTACTCGAAGGTGGCCTATAATTCACCCCTCCACTTT. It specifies CASSYSKVAYNSPLHF.

The CDR3 coding sequence is TGTGCCAGCAGTCCCCTTATTTCAGGGATCACTGAAGCTTTCTTT. It yields the protein CASSPLISGITEAFF. The V call is TRBV6-1, the J call TRBJ1-1; D perhaps matches TRBD1 (5 bases). CDR1 and CDR2 (germline): MNHNS, SASEGT. Trimming cost V 5 bases and J 4 bases, with 17 bases left between them. CDR3 length: 15 amino acids.

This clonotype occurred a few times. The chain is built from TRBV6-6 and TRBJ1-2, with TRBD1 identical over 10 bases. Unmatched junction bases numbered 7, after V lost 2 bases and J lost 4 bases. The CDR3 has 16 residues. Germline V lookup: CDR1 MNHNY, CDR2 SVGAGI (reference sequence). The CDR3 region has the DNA TGTGCCAGCAGTTACCCCGGACAGGGGGGGACCTATGGCTACACCTTC. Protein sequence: CASSYPGQGGTYGYTF.

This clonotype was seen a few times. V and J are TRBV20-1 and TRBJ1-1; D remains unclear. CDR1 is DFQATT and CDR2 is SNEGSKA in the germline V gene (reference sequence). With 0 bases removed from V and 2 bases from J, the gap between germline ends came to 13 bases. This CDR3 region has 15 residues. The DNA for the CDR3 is TGCAGTGCTAGAGACCACAGAGAATATAACACTGAAGCTTTCTTT. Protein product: CSARDHREYNTEAFF.